Sequencing of this T cell receptor (beta chain) was carried out in a study of cytomegalovirus exposure and HLA in healthy donors. About the research overall: Earlier findings included some 120 million unique TCR beta sequences obtained from 150 million to 200 million T cells. The study, taken as a whole, reports: V- and J-gene trimming in TCR beta was tied to a missense DCLRE1C variant by an analysis performed later.

Germline V gene sequence: CDR1 MDHEN, CDR2 SYDVKM. Trimming stripped 3 bases from V and 2 bases from J, with 8 bases between. This CDR3 region has 13 residues. The PCR ran on 60 Vbeta and 13 Jbeta primers. Only in-frame clones appear in the TCRdb table, and some are missing; sequencing was by immunoSEQ multiplex PCR. The repertoire holds around 120,000 clones, with about 85% as singletons. Whereas donors were nominally healthy upon sampling, unrecorded immune exposures were probable. In the case of this clone: What it recognizes is unknown.

This clonotype originated in a boy aged 10-17 years in good health and CMV-seronegative. The chain combines TRBV28 with TRBJ2-7, with D possibly being TRBD2 (6 bases). Sequencing was carried out using PBMCs. Here the CDR3 DNA reads TGTGCCAGCAGTTTTCGGGGGACCTACGAGCAGTACTTC. Its protein product is CASSFRGTYEQYF.